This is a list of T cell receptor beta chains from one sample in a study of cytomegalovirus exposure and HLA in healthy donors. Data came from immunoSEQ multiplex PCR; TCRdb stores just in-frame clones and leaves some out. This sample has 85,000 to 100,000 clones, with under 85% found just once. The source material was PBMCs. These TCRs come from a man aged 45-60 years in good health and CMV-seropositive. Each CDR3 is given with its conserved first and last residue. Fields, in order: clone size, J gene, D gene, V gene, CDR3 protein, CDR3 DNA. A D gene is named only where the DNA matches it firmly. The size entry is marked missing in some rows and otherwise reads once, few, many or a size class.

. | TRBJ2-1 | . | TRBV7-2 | CASSRDWRNNEQFF | TGTGCCAGCAGCCGGGACTGGCGCAACAATGAGCAGTTCTTC
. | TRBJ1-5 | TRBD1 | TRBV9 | CASSAGTGEPQHF | TGTGCCAGCAGCGCCGGGACAGGGGAGCCCCAGCATTTT
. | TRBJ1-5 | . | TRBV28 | CASNPGVIQPQHF | TGTGCCAGCAACCCCGGGGTAATTCAGCCCCAGCATTTT
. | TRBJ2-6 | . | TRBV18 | CASSPISGTGANVLTF | TGTGCCAGCTCCCCAATCTCGGGGACTGGGGCCAACGTCCTGACTTTC
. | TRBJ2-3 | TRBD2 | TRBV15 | CATSNRGGAGDTQYF | TGTGCCACCAGCAACCGCGGGGGGGCAGGGGATACGCAGTATTTT
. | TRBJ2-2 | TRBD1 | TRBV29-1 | CSVYRDREGNTGELFF | TGCAGCGTTTACCGGGACAGGGAGGGGAACACCGGGGAGCTGTTTTTT
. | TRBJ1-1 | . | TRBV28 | CASSLSGRGAEAFF | TGTGCCAGCAGTTTATCAGGGAGGGGAGCTGAAGCTTTCTTT
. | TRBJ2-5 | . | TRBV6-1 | CASSKEQRAAEGTQYF | TGTGCCAGCAGTAAAGAACAGCGTGCGGCGGAGGGGACCCAGTACTTC
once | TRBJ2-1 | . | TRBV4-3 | CASSQRDRDFSYNEQFF | TGCGCCAGCAGCCAGAGAGACAGAGACTTTTCCTACAATGAGCAGTTCTTC
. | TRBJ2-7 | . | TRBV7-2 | CASSFRRRGPSYEQYF | TGTGCCAGCAGCTTTCGTCGGCGGGGGCCTTCCTACGAGCAGTACTTC